This passage covers 2 T cell receptor beta chains from one sample sequenced in a study of Ad26.COV2.S vaccination and SARS-CoV-2 variants (dated by TCRdb to the early 2020s). The sample's treatment or condition label, in plain terms: approximately 18 received Ad26.COV2.S at low or high dose, single or two shots; about 5 received placebo; per-sample allocation not given. Repertoires of vaccine and placebo recipients were sequenced from samples collected on day 63 after the first injection. The library came from the immunoSEQ multiplex PCR assay. TCRdb obtained this table from immuneACCESS and retained in-frame rearrangements with V and J assigned. These tables miss some clones; where compared with another copy, unresolved V genes account for less than half of the shortfall, and the remainder is unexplained. The sample data list roughly 350,000 clones, and 88% of these were observed just once. The top ten clonotypes cover 6.4% of the sample.

The input for sequencing was peripheral blood, taken in a trial of Ad26.COV2.S vaccine versus placebo. The receptors derive from a person between 18 and 65 years old who received the Ad26.COV2.S COVID-19 vaccine or a placebo.

The rearrangement links TRBV9 to TRBJ2-5; D remains unclear. This CDR3 is built from 14 residues. From germline, CDR1 is SGDLS and CDR2 YYNGEE. The V and J ends lost 4 bases and 1 base respectively, with 11 bases between them. CDR3 amino acids: CASSPRASQETQYF. The CDR3 DNA sequence: TGTGCCAGCAGCCCCCGGGCCTCCCAAGAGACCCAGTACTTC. Supplemented by reference TRBV9 and TRBJ2-5, the full variable domain reads DSGVTQTPKHLITATGQRVTLRCSPRSGDLSVYWYQQSLDQGLQFLIQYYNGEERAKGNILERFSAQQFPDLHSELNLSSLELGDSALYFCASSPRASQETQYFGPGTRLLVL.

J is TRBJ2-1 and V is TRBV19, with 8 nucleotides matching TRBD2. V shed 2 bases and J 4 bases; nucleotides not matched to a gene: 10. The CDR3 contains 17 residues. The germline gives CDR1 LNHDA, CDR2 SQIVND (reference sequence). CDR3 loop: CASSIFSGTAKYNEQFF. The CDR3, as DNA: TGTGCCAGTAGTATATTTAGCGGGACTGCTAAGTACAATGAGCAGTTCTTC.